This passage covers 12 T cell receptor beta chains from one sample sequenced in a study of spatial heterogeneity in lung cancer. Study-level results: Tumor mutation counts were tracked by expanded intratumoral alpha and beta TCR counts.

Indicated time point: sample taken at primary tumor resection. Their antigens are not known. TCRdb used MiXCR to reprocess the 5' RACE reads, holding one entry per CDR3 protein. The table has fewer than 15,000 distinct CDR3 sequences, 5.5% to 6% seen once. Sequenced material: lung tumor tissue, taken at surgery. The receptors derive from a female donor with early-stage non-small cell lung cancer.

This clonotype came up many times. A library made for alpha chains picked up this beta chain off target, so its size means little. The CDR3 here is CASSQALGGGSTDTQYF. As DNA, the CDR3 is TGTGCCAGCAGCCAAGCCCTGGGCGGGGGCAGCACAGATACGCAGTATTTT. The V call is TRBV4-2, the J call TRBJ2-3, with D perhaps TRBD2 (7 bases). The CDR3 runs 17 residues. Germline values: CDR1 LGHNA, CDR2 YNFKEQ. The germline V and J ends were trimmed by 1 base and 0 bases, with 14 bases remaining between them.

As for this clonotype: The library was built for alpha chains, so this beta chain is an off-target read and its size means little. The chain links TRBV24-1 to TRBJ2-1, with 12 bases lining up with TRBD2. The germline V gene encodes CDR1 KGHDR and CDR2 SFDVKD. V shed 4 bases, J shed 13 bases, and the junction held 4 bases outside the gene matches. The length of the CDR3 is 13 residues. Here the CDR3 DNA reads TGTGCCACCAGTGACCTGACTAGCGGGAGACAGTTCTTC. Its translation is CATSDLTSGRQFF.

This clonotype was detected ten times or more. This beta chain is off target for a library built for alpha chains, so its abundance means little. This chain uses TRBV20-1 with TRBJ1-2; D is undetermined. CDR1 DFQATT and CDR2 SNEGSKA come from the germline V gene (reference sequence). The CDR3 loop spans 13 amino acids. Trimming left V 1 base short and J 8 bases short, with 14 bases between. The CDR3 bases are TGCAGTGCTAGAGTTCGGTATCCGCAAGGCTACACCTTC. Protein product: CSARVRYPQGYTF.

In the case of this clonotype: This beta chain was picked up by a library intended for alpha chains and is off target, so its count carries little meaning. The CDR3 DNA sequence: TGTGCCTGGGGTCAGAGGAACACTGAAGCTTTCTTT. This sequence encodes CAWGQRNTEAFF. The chain combines TRBV30 with TRBJ1-1, with D unclear. This CDR3 contains 12 residues. Trimming stripped 5 bases from V and 1 base from J, with 8 bases between. Looked up from germline, CDR1 is GTSNPN and CDR2 is SVGIG (reference sequence).

There are many counts of this clonotype. For a library built for alpha chains, this beta chain is a stray read; little rests on its size. The chain employs TRBV6-1 and TRBJ2-7; D unclear. Between the trimmed V and J ends, which lost 6 bases and 7 bases, there was a span of 7 bases. CDR3 length: 10 residues. Germline CDR1 reads MNHNS; CDR2 reads SASEGT. CDR3 nucleotide sequence: TGTGCCAGCAGCCTCTATGAGCAGTACTTC. Its protein product is CASSLYEQYF.

In this sample, this clonotype turned up many times. One junction end disagrees with the germline gene, perhaps due to a read error. With the library built for alpha chains, this beta chain is off target and its frequency is not meaningful. The chain recombines TRBV7-9 with TRBJ2-3, with D possibly being TRBD1 (6 bases). This CDR3 is 12 amino acids long. Germline V gives CDR1 SEHNR, CDR2 FQNEAQ (reference sequence). CDR3 sequence reads: CASSLAGSTGVF. The CDR3 nucleotides are TGTGCCAGCAGCTTAGCGGGATCGACAGGAGTTTTT.

This clonotype is labeled medium-sized. For a library built for alpha chains, this beta chain is a stray read; little rests on its size. As DNA, the CDR3 is TGCAGTGCTAGAGTGGGACAAACGGATCAGCCCCAGCATTTT. Translated, it gives CSARVGQTDQPQHF. V gene TRBV20-1 combines with J gene TRBJ1-5; D may be TRBD1 (6 bases). The CDR3 is 14 amino acids. Per the germline V gene, CDR1 is DFQATT and CDR2 is SNEGSKA (reference sequence). The ends were cut back, 1 base at V and 5 bases at J, with 12 bases in the middle.

This clonotype has a count of ten or more. In a library made to pick up alpha chains, this beta chain is a stray read with a size that means little. The chain recombines TRBV5-1 with TRBJ1-1; D is unresolved. Looked up from germline, CDR1 is SGHRS and CDR2 is YFSETQ. Trimming took 4 bases from V and 0 from J, leaving 13 bases between them. The CDR3 covers 15 residues. The CDR3 nucleotides read TGCGCCAGCAGCCCAATCTCCGGGATGAACACTGAAGCTTTCTTT. It codes for CASSPISGMNTEAFF.

This clonotype is categorized as medium-sized. A library made for alpha chains picked up this beta chain off target, so its size means little. The chain uses TRBV7-3 and TRBJ2-3; 7 nucleotides align to TRBD2. Germline-derived CDR1 and CDR2 are SGHTA and FQGTGA. This CDR3 comprises 15 residues. With V trimmed by 3 bases and J by 2 bases, 5 bases remained unmatched. The CDR3 loop reads CASSLAGVPTDTQYF. The CDR3 DNA sequence: TGTGCCAGCAGCTTGGCGGGGGTCCCCACAGATACGCAGTATTTT.

Many counts were recorded for this clonotype. With the library built for alpha chains, this beta chain is off target and its frequency is not meaningful. The J gene is TRBJ1-3, the V gene TRBV5-6, with D maybe TRBD1 (5 bases). The length of the CDR3 is 14 residues. From germline, CDR1 is SGHDT and CDR2 YYEEEE. Trimming took off 3 bases at V and 8 bases at J, with 15 bases between the two ends. The CDR3 protein is CASSWGISTDTIYF. The CDR3 coding sequence is TGTGCCAGCAGCTGGGGCATTTCTACGGACACCATATATTTT.

This clonotype showed up many times. A library made for alpha chains picked up this beta chain off target, so its size means little. The CDR3 sequence: CASSLPDHSYEQYF. CDR3 coding DNA: TGTGCCAGCAGCTTACCGGACCACTCCTACGAGCAGTACTTC. This chain connects TRBV11-1 to TRBJ2-7; D is unresolved. Trimming stripped 2 bases from V and 0 bases from J, with 8 bases between. The germline V gene has CDR1 SGHAT and CDR2 FQDESV (reference sequence). The CDR3 length is 14 residues.

This clonotype was seen ten or more times. Little can be read into the size of this beta chain, an off-target read in a library designed for alpha chains. The CDR3 region has the DNA TGCGCCAGCAGCCAAAGGGGAGACACCTTCCTCTACGAGCAGTACTTC. The encoded protein is CASSQRGDTFLYEQYF. The chain couples TRBV4-3 to TRBJ2-7, with D perhaps TRBD1 or TRBD2 (5 bases each). Trimming shortened V by 2 bases and J by 3 bases, and 17 bases separated the two germline ends. The CDR3 totals 16 residues. The germline V gene encodes CDR1 LGHNA and CDR2 YSLEER.